This T cell receptor beta chain originates from a study of blood T cell repertoires in COVID-19. As for the study in general: Samples representing acute and convalescent COVID-19 were sourced from the United States, Italy and Spain.

Germline values: CDR1 LGHNA, CDR2 YNFKEQ. This CDR3 is 18 amino acids long. V lost 3 bases and J lost 4, with 22 bases in between. This clone turned up a few times. Profiling relied on immunoSEQ multiplex PCR, and the TCRdb table lists in-frame clones only, not all of them. Among about 190,000 clones listed, approximately 90% were seen once. This sequence joins TRBV4-2 and TRBJ1-5, with D maybe TRBD1 (5 bases). Sequencing was performed on peripheral blood. This sequence originates from a woman aged 40-49 years who had recovered from COVID-19. The CDR3 DNA reads TGTGCCAGCAGCCAGAGGGAGGGACTCGGGAGTCGAAATCAGCCCCAGCATTTT. Translated, it gives CASSQREGLGSRNQPQHF.